The source of this T cell receptor beta chain is a study of blood T cell repertoires in COVID-19. Researchers sorted participants into cohorts using their self-reported clinical history. Germline V gene data show CDR1 as SGHNT and CDR2 as YYREEE (reference sequence). The CDR3 length is 17 residues. The ends lost 1 base at V and 6 bases at J; junction bases unmatched: 14. This table comes from immunoSEQ multiplex PCR, and its TCRdb copy is limited to in-frame clones, with some not included. The sample contains 140,000 to 150,000 clones, roughly 86% of which appear only once. Sequenced input: PBMCs or T cells enriched from blood (not recorded which). This sequence originates from a woman between 45 and 60 years old with acute COVID-19. The rearrangement uses TRBV5-4 and TRBJ2-3; 7 bases line up with TRBD2. DNA for the CDR3: TGTGCCAGCAGCTTGCGGCTAGCGGACCCGGCTGTGGATACGCAGTATTTT. Protein: CASSLRLADPAVDTQYF.